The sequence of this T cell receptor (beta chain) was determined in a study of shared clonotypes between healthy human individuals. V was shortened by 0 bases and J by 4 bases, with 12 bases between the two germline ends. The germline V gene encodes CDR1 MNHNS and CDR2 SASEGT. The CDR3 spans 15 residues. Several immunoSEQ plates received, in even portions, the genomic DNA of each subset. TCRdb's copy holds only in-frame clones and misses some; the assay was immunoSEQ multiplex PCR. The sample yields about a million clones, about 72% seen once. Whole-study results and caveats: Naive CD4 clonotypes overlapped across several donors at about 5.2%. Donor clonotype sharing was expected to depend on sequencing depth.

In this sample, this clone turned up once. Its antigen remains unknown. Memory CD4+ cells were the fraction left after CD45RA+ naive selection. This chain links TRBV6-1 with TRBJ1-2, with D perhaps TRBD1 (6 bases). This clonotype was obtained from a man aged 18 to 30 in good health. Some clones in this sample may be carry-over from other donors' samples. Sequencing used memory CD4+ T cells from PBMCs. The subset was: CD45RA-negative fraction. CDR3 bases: TGTGCCAGCAGTGAAGCAGTGGGGGGCGGCTATGGCTACACCTTC. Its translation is CASSEAVGGGYGYTF.